This TCR beta chain originates from a study of blood T cell repertoires in COVID-19. Study-wide background: Some COVID-19 samples were acute and others convalescent; all came from the United States, Italy and Spain. PBMCs, B-cell-depleted T cells, or T cells provided the cDNA or gDNA that made up the material.

The germline V and J ends were trimmed by 3 bases and 4 bases, with 18 bases remaining between them. The CDR3 loop spans 17 amino acids. The V gene's germline CDR1 is MDHEN and CDR2 SYDVKM. In the authors' methods: Reference gene primer amplification gave nucleated cell count estimates. Data came from immunoSEQ multiplex PCR; TCRdb stores just in-frame clones and leaves some out. The V and J calls and clone size were taken over from that table, and D and trimming were inferred from the DNA. Of over 350,000 clones detected, 86% appear once; the ten largest clones hold almost 1.5%. The sequenced sample consisted of peripheral blood. The TCR sequence derives from a woman in her twenties or thirties with active or convalescent COVID-19. The chain combines TRBV28 with TRBJ1-4; D uncertain. This CDR3 reads CASSLLADRAVNEKLFF. In DNA, the CDR3 is TGTGCCAGCAGTTTGCTAGCAGACCGCGCAGTTAATGAAAAACTGTTTTTT.